This T cell receptor beta chain was recorded in a study of T cell repertoires in cytomegalovirus infection. TCRdb reanalysed the reads using MiXCR and keeps one entry per CDR3 protein. The sample holds about 890,000 distinct CDR3 sequences, around 31% seen once. With 4 bases clipped from V and 1 base from J, the junction kept 4 bases outside the gene matches. Germline V gives CDR1 MGHRA, CDR2 YSYEKL. The CDR3 consists of 15 residues. Study outcomes and limitations: Ex vivo responses were dominated by HLA-C-restricted CMV-specific TCR beta clonotypes.

To note about this clonotype: What it binds is not known.

The genes are TRBV4-1 and TRBJ1-1; 9 bases line up with TRBD1. The clonotype was recovered from a human donor in good health (CMV status not recorded). Some clones in this sample may be carry-over from other donors' samples. Sequencing was performed on cultured CD8+ T cells from PBMCs, taken from culture after CMV antigen stimulation. CDR3 region: CASSRNRGPNTEAFF. Here the CDR3 DNA reads TGCGCCAGCAGCCGTAACAGGGGGCCGAACACTGAAGCTTTCTTT.